Below are 23 T cell receptor beta chains sequenced from a single sample in a study of cytomegalovirus exposure and HLA in healthy donors (dated by TCRdb to about 2017). To prepare the library, the immunoSEQ multiplex PCR assay was applied. A mixture of 60 forward primers for TCR Vbeta segments and 13 reverse primers for TCR Jbeta segments was used in the multiplex PCR. The table was pulled from immuneACCESS by TCRdb, which kept in-frame rearrangements only. Such tables lose some clones; where checked, under half of the loss comes from unresolved V genes, and the rest has no known cause. This sample has 150,000 to 200,000 clones in its table, and around 77% of those were observed once. The top ten clonotypes cover 2% to 2.5% of the sample. Sequencing was carried out using PBMCs. The source of these receptors is a man aged 45-60 years in good health and CMV-seropositive.

This clone appeared once. The gene calls are TRBV30 and TRBJ1-4; no clear D gene. CDR1 is GTSNPN, CDR2 SVGIG, per germline (reference sequence). This CDR3 has 13 amino acids. V lost 0 bases and J lost 7, with 9 bases in between. The CDR3 is CAWSVRGAEKLFF. The CDR3 DNA reads TGTGCCTGGAGTGTCCGGGGAGCTGAAAAACTGTTTTTT. The full variable domain, rest sourced from reference TRBV30 and TRBJ1-4, is SQTIHQWPATLVQPVGSPLSLECTVEGTSNPNLYWYRQAAGRGLQLLFYSVGIGQISSEVPQNLSASRPQDRQFILSSKKLLLSDSGFYLCAWSVRGAEKLFFGSGTQLSVL.

The CDR3: CASSHRQDYGYTF. CDR3 DNA: TGTGCCAGCAGTCACAGACAGGACTATGGCTACACCTTC. This rearrangement joins TRBV6-1 to TRBJ1-2, with a tentative D call TRBD1 (6 bases). The CDR3 consists of 13 residues. Germline CDR1 and CDR2: MNHNS and SASEGT. V was pared by 5 bases and J by 3 bases, with 10 bases between.

The V and J genes are TRBV9 and TRBJ2-1; no definite D call. The germline V gene has CDR1 SGDLS and CDR2 YYNGEE. This CDR3 is 13 amino acids long. V lost 0 bases and J 8 bases, leaving 9 bases between the germline ends. This CDR3 is CASSVARLDEQFF. CDR3 bases: TGTGCCAGCAGCGTAGCTAGACTCGATGAGCAGTTCTTC. Using reference TRBV9 and TRBJ2-1 for the parts outside the CDR3, the full variable domain is DSGVTQTPKHLITATGQRVTLRCSPRSGDLSVYWYQQSLDQGLQFLIQYYNGEERAKGNILERFSAQQFPDLHSELNLSSLELGDSALYFCASSVARLDEQFFGPGTRLTVL.

The chain employs TRBV6-5 and TRBJ1-1, with 7 nucleotides matching TRBD1. V lost 8 bases and J lost 5; bases outside the gene matches: 11. CDR3 length: 14 amino acids. Germline V gene data show CDR1 as MNHEY and CDR2 as SVGAGI. In DNA form, the CDR3 reads TGTGCCAGCGAGCTCTCACAGGGGTTGACTGAAGCTTTCTTT. Translated: CASELSQGLTEAFF.

The genes are TRBV7-2 and TRBJ2-1; TRBD1 is a possible D gene (5 bases). The germline V and J ends were trimmed by 5 bases and 0 bases, with 20 bases remaining between them. CDR1 is SGHTA, CDR2 FQGNSA, per germline. This CDR3 contains 18 residues. The CDR3 loop is CASSPVGVTASSYNEQFF. CDR3 in DNA: TGTGCCAGCAGCCCTGTAGGGGTGACGGCGAGCTCCTACAATGAGCAGTTCTTC.

The CDR3 reads CASSSGTGSEKLFF. Here the CDR3 DNA reads TGCGCCAGCAGCTCCGGGACAGGGTCTGAAAAACTGTTTTTT. V gene TRBV5-1 combines with J gene TRBJ1-4, with 9 nucleotides matching TRBD1. After removal of 3 bases from V and 7 bases from J, the junction contained 4 bases not matched to a gene. The length of the CDR3 is 14 residues. Germline V CDR1 and CDR2: SGHRS, YFSETQ.

This clone was detected only once. This chain's CDR3 is CASSKSLGAPNSPLHF. In DNA, the CDR3 is TGTGCCAGCAGTAAATCTTTGGGGGCTCCCAATTCACCCCTCCACTTT. The genes are TRBV25-1 and TRBJ1-6; TRBD1 is a possible D gene (6 bases). The V and J ends lost 5 bases and 7 bases respectively, with 18 bases between them. The CDR3 is 16 residues long. Germline loops: CDR1 MGHDK, CDR2 SYGVNS. Full variable domain (remainder filled in from reference TRBV25-1 and TRBJ1-6): EADIYQTPRYLVIGTGKKITLECSQTMGHDKMYWYQQDPGMELHLIHYSYGVNSTEKGDLSSESTVSRIRTEHFPLTLESARPSHTSQYLCASSKSLGAPNSPLHFGNGTRLTVT.

This chain joins TRBV4-1 and TRBJ2-7, with 7 bases that match TRBD1. This CDR3 contains 16 residues. V was clipped by 1 base and J by 3 bases; unmatched bases: 9. Germline V lookup: CDR1 MGHRA, CDR2 YSYEKL. In DNA form, the CDR3 reads TGCGCCAGCAGCCAAGGATCGTGGGGACAGATCTACGAGCAGTACTTC. Translating gives CASSQGSWGQIYEQYF.

This clone has just one count. The genes are TRBV10-1 and TRBJ1-5, with TRBD1 identical over 8 bases. Losses at the gene ends were 6 bases for V and 5 bases for J; bases not matched to a gene: 3. The CDR3 totals 13 residues. In germline, CDR1 is WNHNN, CDR2 SYGVQD (reference sequence). CDR3 protein: CASRGQDDQPQHF. The CDR3 DNA reads as TGCGCCAGCAGGGGACAGGACGATCAGCCCCAGCATTTT.

This clone was recorded a few times. The chain is built from TRBV30 and TRBJ2-7; a weak D match, TRBD1 (6 bases). V was pared by 3 bases and J by 0 bases, with 12 bases between. Germline V CDR1 and CDR2: GTSNPN, SVGIG (reference sequence). This CDR3 comprises 14 residues. The CDR3: CAWRYGTLSYEQYF. CDR3 coding DNA: TGTGCCTGGAGATACGGGACACTCTCCTACGAGCAGTACTTC. Together with reference TRBV30 and TRBJ2-7, the CDR3 gives the full variable domain: SQTIHQWPATLVQPVGSPLSLECTVEGTSNPNLYWYRQAAGRGLQLLFYSVGIGQISSEVPQNLSASRPQDRQFILSSKKLLLSDSGFYLCAWRYGTLSYEQYFGPGTRLTVT.

The chain couples TRBV28 to TRBJ2-7; weak D call: TRBD2 (5 bases). Trimming shortened V by 2 bases and J by 7 bases, and 9 bases separated the two germline ends. Germline lookup yields CDR1 MDHEN and CDR2 SYDVKM. This CDR3 region has 12 residues. CDR3: CASSLEGWEQYF. As DNA, the CDR3 is TGTGCCAGCAGTTTAGAGGGATGGGAGCAGTACTTC.

The rearrangement joins TRBV7-2 to TRBJ1-1; 9 nucleotides align to TRBD1. The V and J ends lost 1 base and 5 bases, in that order; junction bases with no gene match: 2. This CDR3 has 14 residues. Germline CDR1 is SGHTA and CDR2 is FQGNSA. The CDR3 sequence: CASSLGTGVTEAFF. CDR3 bases: TGTGCCAGCAGCTTAGGGACAGGGGTGACTGAAGCTTTCTTT.

The gene calls are TRBV27 and TRBJ2-1; TRBD2 aligns across 7 bases. The trim removed 3 bases at V and 8 bases at J, leaving 7 bases unmatched. This CDR3 region has 14 residues. Germline V lookup: CDR1 MNHEY, CDR2 SMNVEV (reference sequence). In DNA, the CDR3 is TGTGCCAGCAGTTTGCGTGGACTAGTCTATGAGCAGTTCTTC. Its translation is CASSLRGLVYEQFF.

V gene TRBV18 combines with J gene TRBJ2-4; the match to TRBD1 covers 7 bases. The CDR3 runs to 14 residues. From germline, CDR1 is KGHSH and CDR2 LQKENI. V dropped 0 bases and J dropped 7; count of bases not matched to a gene: 3. CDR3 sequence reads: CASSPPGQQNIQYF. The DNA for the CDR3 is TGTGCCAGCTCACCACCGGGACAGCAGAACATTCAGTACTTC.

V and J are TRBV27 and TRBJ2-6; TRBD1 matches 8 bases. The germline gives CDR1 MNHEY, CDR2 SMNVEV (reference sequence). V trimming: 4 bases; J trimming: 1 base; junction bases outside the gene matches: 3. The length of the CDR3 is 16 residues. CDR3 residues: CASSSWTGSGANVLTF. The DNA of the CDR3 is TGTGCCAGCAGTTCATGGACAGGGTCTGGGGCCAACGTCCTGACTTTC.

V and J are TRBV4-1 and TRBJ1-4; a weak D match, TRBD1 (5 bases). CDR3 size: 15 residues. Germline loops: CDR1 MGHRA, CDR2 YSYEKL. The germline V and J ends were trimmed by 0 bases and 7 bases, with 12 bases remaining between them. In DNA, the CDR3 is TGCGCCAGCAGCCAAGATCGGGGGGGTGGTGAAAAACTGTTTTTT. Amino acid sequence: CASSQDRGGGEKLFF.

This clone was detected only once. The CDR3 here is CASSRGGAEAFF. The CDR3 region has the DNA TGCGCCAGCAGCCGAGGTGGGGCCGAAGCTTTCTTT. The gene calls are TRBV5-1 and TRBJ1-1; a weak D match, TRBD1 (5 bases). Germline lookup yields CDR1 SGHRS and CDR2 YFSETQ. The CDR3 spans 12 residues. V lost 4 bases to trimming and J lost 8 bases, with 12 bases between them.

In its sample, this clone was seen once. J is TRBJ1-4 and V is TRBV28, with D perhaps matching TRBD1 (5 bases). Between the trimmed V and J ends, which lost 6 bases and 6 bases, there was a span of 11 bases. Germline CDR1 is MDHEN and CDR2 is SYDVKM. The CDR3 length is 13 residues. The CDR3: CASSPTVDEKLFF. The CDR3, as DNA: TGTGCCAGCAGCCCGACAGTTGATGAAAAACTGTTTTTT.

The chain uses TRBV29-1 and TRBJ2-7, with 9 bases lining up with TRBD1. The germline CDR1 and CDR2 sequences are SQVTM and ANQGSEA. This CDR3 comprises 16 residues. J was trimmed by 4 bases and V by 5 bases; bases with no gene match: 15. The CDR3 here is CSVYGEGQGISYEQYF. The CDR3 DNA reads as TGCAGCGTTTATGGGGAAGGACAGGGGATAAGTTACGAGCAGTACTTC.

The rearrangement uses TRBV29-1 and TRBJ2-1, with D tentatively TRBD2 (6 bases). The CDR3 is 14 residues long. Germline V gives CDR1 SQVTM, CDR2 ANQGSEA. V dropped 4 bases and J dropped 2 bases, with 12 bases sitting between them. The CDR3 nucleotides read TGCAGCGTTGTAGGCGGGGAGACCTACAATGAGCAGTTCTTC. Protein: CSVVGGETYNEQFF.

The chain recombines TRBV27 with TRBJ1-2; no clear D gene. CDR1 is MNHEY, CDR2 SMNVEV, per germline (reference sequence). V was cut by 5 bases and J by 2 bases, with 9 bases left in between. The CDR3 sequence is 13 residues long. In DNA, the CDR3 is TGTGCCAGCAGTCAAGACGGGAACTATGGCTACACCTTC. Protein: CASSQDGNYGYTF.

The rearrangement joins TRBV11-3 to TRBJ2-7; 7 positions match TRBD1. Per germline, CDR1 SGHNT and CDR2 YENEEA. V was pared by 5 bases and J by 0 bases, with 4 bases of the junction left unmatched. The CDR3 length is 14 residues. The DNA for the CDR3 is TGTGCCAGCAGCCCAAGGGGGCACTCCTACGAGCAGTACTTC. It encodes CASSPRGHSYEQYF.

J is TRBJ2-7 and V is TRBV7-2; 7 bases are a match to TRBD1. J was trimmed by 2 bases and V by 6 bases; bases with no gene match: 7. Per the germline V gene, CDR1 is SGHTA and CDR2 is FQGNSA. The CDR3 is made up of 14 amino acids. Written as DNA, the CDR3 is TGTGCCAGCAGTCGGCCGGGACAGACCTACGAGCAGTACTTC. Translated: CASSRPGQTYEQYF. The full variable domain, in which reference TRBV7-2 and TRBJ2-7 provide the parts outside the CDR3, is GAGVSQSPSNKVTEKGKDVELRCDPISGHTALYWYRQSLGQGLEFLIYFQGNSAPDKSGLPSDRFSAERTGGSVSTLTIQRTQQEDSAVYLCASSRPGQTYEQYFGPGTRLTVT.